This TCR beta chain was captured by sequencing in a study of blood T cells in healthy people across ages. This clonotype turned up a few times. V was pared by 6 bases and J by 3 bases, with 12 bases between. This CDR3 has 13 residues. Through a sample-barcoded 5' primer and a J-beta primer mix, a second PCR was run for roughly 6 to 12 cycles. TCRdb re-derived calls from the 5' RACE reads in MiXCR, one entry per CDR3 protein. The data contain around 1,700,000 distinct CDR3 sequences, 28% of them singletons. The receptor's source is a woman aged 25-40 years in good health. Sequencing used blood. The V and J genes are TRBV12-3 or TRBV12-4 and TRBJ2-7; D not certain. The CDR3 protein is CASSSPPGYEQYF. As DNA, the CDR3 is TGTGCCAGCAGCAGCCCTCCGGGCTACGAGCAGTACTTC.